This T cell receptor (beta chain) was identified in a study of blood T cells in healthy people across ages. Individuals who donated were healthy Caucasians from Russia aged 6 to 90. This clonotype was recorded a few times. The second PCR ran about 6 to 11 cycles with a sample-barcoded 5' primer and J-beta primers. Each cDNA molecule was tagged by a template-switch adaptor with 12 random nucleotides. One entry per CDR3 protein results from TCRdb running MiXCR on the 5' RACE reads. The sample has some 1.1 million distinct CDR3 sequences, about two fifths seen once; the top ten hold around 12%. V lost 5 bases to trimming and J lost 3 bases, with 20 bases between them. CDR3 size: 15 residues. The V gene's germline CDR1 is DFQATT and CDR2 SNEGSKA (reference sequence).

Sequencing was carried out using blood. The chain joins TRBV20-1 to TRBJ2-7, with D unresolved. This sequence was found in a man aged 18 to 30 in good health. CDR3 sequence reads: CSAQKTAPPFYEQYF. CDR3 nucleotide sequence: TGCAGTGCTCAGAAGACCGCTCCCCCGTTCTACGAGCAGTACTTC.